Listed here are 20 T cell receptor beta chains from one sample, sequenced in a study of blood T cell repertoires in COVID-19. Sequencing was performed with immunoSEQ multiplex PCR; in TCRdb, only in-frame clones are kept and a portion is missing. The sample has just over 6,000 clones, about four fifths seen once; the top ten hold under 9.5%. The specimen sequenced was peripheral blood. These receptors all come from a human donor with active COVID-19. The donor label of this sample is uncertain.

The chain carries TRBV19 and TRBJ2-1; 7 nucleotides match TRBD2. CDR1 is LNHDA, CDR2 SQIVND, per germline (reference sequence). The V and J ends lost 3 bases and 5 bases, in that order; junction bases with no gene match: 13. The CDR3 runs to 17 residues. The CDR3 loop is CASSIPYEFGTNNEQFF. The CDR3 nucleotides read TGTGCCAGTAGTATCCCTTATGAGTTTGGGACTAACAATGAGCAGTTCTTC.

This clone came up once. The V and J genes are TRBV15 and TRBJ1-6; D possibly corresponds to TRBD1 (6 bases). Germline CDR1 LNHNV, CDR2 YYDKDF (reference sequence). This CDR3 has 18 residues. V lost 1 base and J lost 10, with 23 bases in between. The CDR3 nucleotides read TGTGCCACCAGCAGAGGTCTGCCGGGACGGGGGGCAGGGTCACCCCTCCACTTT. It translates to CATSRGLPGRGAGSPLHF.

The chain combines TRBV9 with TRBJ2-1; tentatively, D is TRBD1 (6 bases). Trimming removed 4 bases from V and 1 base from J, with 12 bases in between. The CDR3 runs 15 residues. CDR1 and CDR2 (germline): SGDLS, YYNGEE. The CDR3 nucleotides read TGTGCCAGCAGCCGCCAACAGGGTTCCTACAATGAGCAGTTCTTC. It encodes CASSRQQGSYNEQFF.

This chain connects TRBV11-2 to TRBJ2-3; the match to TRBD2 covers 10 bases. The V gene's germline CDR1 is SGHAT and CDR2 FQNNGV. The ends lost 5 bases at V and 6 bases at J; junction bases unmatched: 14. The CDR3 has 17 residues. This chain's CDR3 is CASSEYTSGTMGDTQYF. CDR3 nucleotides: TGTGCCAGCAGCGAGTATACTAGCGGGACCATGGGGGATACGCAGTATTTT.

The chain couples TRBV4-2 to TRBJ2-6, with D maybe TRBD1 (6 bases). CDR1 and CDR2 from the germline V gene are LGHNA and YNFKEQ. The CDR3 contains 16 residues. V gave up 1 base and J gave up 0 bases, with 7 bases separating them. CDR3 coding DNA: TGTGCCAGCAGCCAAGGGGACAACTCTGGGGCCAACGTCCTGACTTTC. This translates into CASSQGDNSGANVLTF.

The chain is built from TRBV20-1 and TRBJ1-2; the D is unclear. The germline V gene encodes CDR1 DFQATT and CDR2 SNEGSKA (reference sequence). This CDR3 is 11 amino acids long. The CDR3 DNA reads as TGCAGCTCGGCCACAGACTATGGCTACACCTTC. Amino acid sequence: CSSATDYGYTF.

This chain links TRBV27 with TRBJ1-1; TRBD1 aligns across 10 bases. Germline CDR1 is MNHEY and CDR2 is SMNVEV (reference sequence). J lost 5 bases, V lost 2 bases, and 2 bases had no gene match. The CDR3 runs 14 residues. CDR3 coding DNA: TGTGCCAGCAGTTTAGGACAGGGGGGGACTGAAGCTTTCTTT. It yields the protein CASSLGQGGTEAFF.

The V and J genes are TRBV27 and TRBJ2-3, with 12 bases identical to TRBD2. This CDR3 has 15 residues. Per the germline V gene, CDR1 is MNHEY and CDR2 is SMNVEV (reference sequence). The J segment lost 9 bases and the V segment lost 5 bases, leaving 9 bases of the junction unmatched. This CDR3 is CASSLGLAGSGTQYF. The CDR3 DNA follows: TGTGCCAGCAGTCTAGGACTAGCGGGGTCCGGGACGCAGTATTTT.

The chain links TRBV7-8 to TRBJ2-7; maybe TRBD1 (5 bases). Trimming removed 1 base from V and 6 bases from J, with 16 bases in between. Per germline, CDR1 SGHVS and CDR2 FQNEAQ. The CDR3 length is 15 residues. CDR3 amino acids: CASSLVRTHLGEQYF. CDR3 in DNA: TGTGCCAGCAGCTTAGTGCGGACACATCTAGGCGAGCAGTACTTC.

V and J are TRBV5-1 and TRBJ1-1; 7 bases are a match to TRBD1. The length of the CDR3 is 15 residues. V lost 3 bases and J lost 3; bases outside the gene matches: 8. CDR1 is SGHRS, CDR2 YFSETQ, per germline. In nucleotides, the CDR3 is TGCGCCAGCAGCTGGACCGGGACAGCTCACACTGAAGCTTTCTTT. Translated, it gives CASSWTGTAHTEAFF.

The chain carries TRBV28 and TRBJ1-5; 7 positions agree with TRBD1. The CDR3 consists of 13 residues. With V trimmed by 6 bases and J by 6 bases, 5 bases remained unmatched. Per the germline V gene, CDR1 is MDHEN and CDR2 is SYDVKM. CDR3 coding DNA: TGTGCCAGCAGGGAGGGGGCAGGTCAGCCCCAGCATTTT. Residues: CASREGAGQPQHF.

This chain connects TRBV5-1 to TRBJ2-5, with 9 bases identical to TRBD1. The junction had 9 bases not matched to a gene; V was cut back by 4 bases and J by 2 bases. Germline lookup yields CDR1 SGHRS and CDR2 YFSETQ. The CDR3 runs 16 residues. For the CDR3, the DNA is TGCGCCAGCAGCCCAGGACAGGGGAGATGGCAAGAGACCCAGTACTTC. It encodes CASSPGQGRWQETQYF.

The chain joins TRBV7-9 to TRBJ1-2; the D is unclear. Germline lookup yields CDR1 SEHNR and CDR2 FQNEAQ (reference sequence). The CDR3 spans 16 residues. The V and J ends lost 5 bases and 2 bases respectively, with 18 bases between them. As DNA, the CDR3 is TGTGCCAGCAGCCCCCTTCTTACAGCACCCAACTATGGCTACACCTTC. It yields the protein CASSPLLTAPNYGYTF.

This clone appeared a single time. V and J are TRBV21-1 and TRBJ2-2; the tabulated D call, TRBD1, remains unverified against the DNA. TRBV21-1 is a pseudogene segment. This CDR3 contains 18 residues. CDR3 in DNA: TGTGCCAGCAGCAAAGTACCACCGGGACAGGCGAACACCGGGGAGCTGTTTTTT. It specifies CASSKVPPGQANTGELFF.

The CDR3 DNA reads TGCAGCGTTCTGGGACAGGGGTCGAACACTGAAGCTTTCTTT. Amino acid sequence: CSVLGQGSNTEAFF. This chain connects TRBV29-1 to TRBJ1-1; TRBD1 aligns across 10 bases. The CDR3 spans 14 residues. The germline V gene has CDR1 SQVTM and CDR2 ANQGSEA. Unmatched junction bases numbered 4, after V lost 5 bases and J lost 1 base.

This clone was seen only once. V usage is TRBV7-8 and J usage is TRBJ1-5; the D gene is possibly TRBD1 (5 bases). V lost 1 base, J lost 5 bases, and 12 bases lay in between. The CDR3 covers 15 residues. Germline CDR1 is SGHVS and CDR2 is FQNEAQ. The CDR3 spells CASSLEWGPDQPQHF. Written as DNA, the CDR3 is TGTGCCAGCAGCTTAGAATGGGGCCCGGATCAGCCCCAGCATTTT.

The chain has TRBV6-2 or TRBV6-3 and TRBJ2-3, with TRBD1 matching 7 bases. The V gene's germline CDR1 is MNHEY and CDR2 SVGEGT. V shed 2 bases and J 6 bases; nucleotides not matched to a gene: 5. The CDR3 is 14 amino acids. DNA of the CDR3: TGTGCCAGCAGTTACGCCCGGGACAGCGATACGCAGTATTTT. It yields the protein CASSYARDSDTQYF.

This chain joins TRBV4-1 and TRBJ2-7; maybe TRBD2 (6 bases). CDR1 is MGHRA and CDR2 is YSYEKL in the germline V gene. Between the trimmed V and J ends, which lost 1 base and 2 bases, there was a span of 9 bases. The CDR3 has 14 amino acids. CDR3 in amino acids: CASSQGRGAYEQYF. CDR3 bases: TGCGCCAGCAGCCAAGGGCGGGGAGCCTACGAGCAGTACTTC.

This clone was seen a single time. CDR3 sequence reads: CASSHVNTEAFF. The CDR3 DNA reads as TGTGCCAGCAGCCACGTAAACACTGAAGCTTTCTTT. The V and J genes are TRBV4-2 and TRBJ1-1; D unresolved. This CDR3 has 12 amino acids. V was pared by 3 bases and J by 2 bases, with 4 bases between. In germline, CDR1 is LGHNA, CDR2 YNFKEQ.

V is TRBV25-1 and J is TRBJ2-1, with TRBD2 matching 8 bases. V trimming: 4 bases; J trimming: 12 bases; junction bases outside the gene matches: 8. The CDR3 has 13 amino acids. CDR1 is MGHDK and CDR2 is SYGVNS in the germline V gene. CDR3: CASSVGGARRQFF. CDR3 coding DNA: TGTGCCAGCAGTGTCGGGGGGGCGAGGCGGCAGTTCTTC.